Detailed here is one T cell receptor (beta chain). V was clipped by 0 bases and J by 3 bases; unmatched bases: 5. Germline-derived CDR1 and CDR2 are SGHRS and YFSETQ. The CDR3 contains 15 residues. Treatment in this sample: over 15 received Ad26.COV2.S at low or high dose, single or two shots; five or six received placebo; per-sample allocation not given. Sampling was performed 63 days after the first vaccine or placebo injection. This sample was taken from a study of Ad26.COV2.S vaccination and SARS-CoV-2 variants. Using immunoSEQ multiplex PCR, the repertoire was profiled, and TCRdb retains in-frame clones only, with some absent. The sample lists 400,000 or so clones, 75% to 90% occurring once.

The chain employs TRBV5-1 and TRBJ1-1, with 7 bases identical to TRBD1. The specimen comprised peripheral blood, sampled in a trial of Ad26.COV2.S vaccine versus placebo. The receptor was isolated from a person aged 18 to 59 who received the Ad26.COV2.S COVID-19 vaccine or a placebo. CDR3 in amino acids: CASSLVRGVDTEAFF. The CDR3 coding sequence is TGCGCCAGCAGCTTGGTCAGGGGGGTCGACACTGAAGCTTTCTTT.